This T cell receptor (beta chain) was obtained from a study of T cells after yellow fever vaccination. This CDR3 contains 15 residues. The V end lost 0 bases, the J end lost 5 bases, and 13 bases lay between the germline ends. CDR1 is LGHNA and CDR2 is YSLEER in the germline V gene. TCRdb ran MiXCR on the 5' RACE reads and lists one entry per CDR3 protein. The profile shows approximately 550,000 distinct CDR3 sequences, roughly 21% of them singletons. The specimen was PBMCs, collected 15 days after the yellow fever booster vaccination. This chain joins TRBV4-3 and TRBJ2-5; the D gene could be TRBD1 or TRBD2 (5 bases each). The origin of this receptor is a man aged 30-40 years who received the YFV17D yellow fever vaccine. CDR3 sequence reads: CASSQDPGTVETQYF. The CDR3 DNA follows: TGCGCCAGCAGCCAAGATCCCGGGACGGTGGAGACCCAGTACTTC.